The 20 T cell receptor beta chains given below trace back to one sample, sequenced in a study of response to subunit inactivated influenza vaccine. MiXCR, applied by TCRdb to the RT-PCR reads, yields one record per CDR3 protein. The sample lists hundreds of thousands of distinct CDR3 sequences, 12% to 15% occurring once. Specimen: PBMCs from blood, collected 14 days before vaccination. All receptors come from a man aged 45 to 65 who received an inactivated influenza vaccine.

This clonotype was seen more than once but under ten times. The rearrangement joins TRBV9 to TRBJ2-3; D gene uncertain. The V gene lost 0 bases and the J gene lost 6 bases, with 14 bases spanning the gap. Per germline, CDR1 SGDLS and CDR2 YYNGEE. CDR3 size: 15 residues. DNA of the CDR3: TGTGCCAGCAGCGTAGGACCCTCTCTACCGGATACGCAGTATTTT. Translated, it gives CASSVGPSLPDTQYF.

This clonotype was found a few times. The V and J genes are TRBV7-3 and TRBJ2-1; D is ambiguous. The CDR3 runs 13 residues. Deletions cut 2 bases from V and 7 bases from J, with 9 bases between. Germline-derived CDR1 and CDR2 are SGHTA and FQGTGA. The CDR3 protein is CASSLVHPNEQFF. The DNA of the CDR3 is TGTGCCAGCAGCTTAGTTCACCCAAATGAGCAGTTCTTC. Full variable domain (outside the CDR3, taken from reference TRBV7-3 and TRBJ2-1): GAGVSQTPSNKVTEKGKYVELRCDPISGHTALYWYRQSLGQGPEFLIYFQGTGAADDSGLPNDRFFAVRPEGSVSTLKIQRTERGDSAVYLCASSLVHPNEQFFGPGTRLTVL.

V gene TRBV7-8 combines with J gene TRBJ2-7; D possibly matches TRBD1 or TRBD2 (5 bases each). V was trimmed by 4 bases and J by 6 bases, leaving 7 bases between them. This CDR3 has 11 residues. The germline V gene has CDR1 SGHVS and CDR2 FQNEAQ. The CDR3 protein is CASSSGSEQYF. The CDR3 nucleotides read TGTGCCAGCAGCTCAGGGAGCGAGCAGTACTTC.

The chain links TRBV11-3 to TRBJ2-1; 7 bases fit TRBD1. The V and J ends lost 2 bases and 4 bases, in that order; junction bases with no gene match: 5. This CDR3 comprises 15 residues. CDR1 and CDR2 from the germline V gene are SGHNT and YENEEA. The CDR3 here is CASSLRPGQYNEQFF. DNA for the CDR3: TGTGCCAGCAGCTTACGTCCGGGACAGTACAATGAGCAGTTCTTC.

The V call is TRBV11-1, the J call TRBJ2-3; D is ambiguous. There are 13 residues in the CDR3. V gave up 6 bases and J gave up 2 bases, with 9 bases separating them. Germline CDR1 SGHAT, CDR2 FQDESV (reference sequence). For the CDR3, the DNA is TGTGCCAGCAGGGACGGATACACAGATACGCAGTATTTT. The encoded protein is CASRDGYTDTQYF.

This clonotype was observed a handful of times. J is TRBJ1-1 and V is TRBV12-3 or TRBV12-4; 11 bases map to TRBD1. Unmatched junction bases numbered 10, after V lost 6 bases and J lost 4 bases. The CDR3 consists of 16 residues. Written as DNA, the CDR3 is TGTGCCAGCAGCCCATTGGACAGGGGGCGACCCACTGAAGCTTTCTTT. It specifies CASSPLDRGRPTEAFF.

This clonotype has more than one count but fewer than ten. The rearrangement links TRBV20-1 to TRBJ2-7, with unresolved D. CDR3 length: 14 residues. V dropped 0 bases and J dropped 3 bases, with 12 bases sitting between them. Per germline, CDR1 DFQATT and CDR2 SNEGSKA (reference sequence). CDR3 bases: TGCAGTGCTAGAGATTTGGGATTTAACTACGAGCAGTACTTC. Its protein is CSARDLGFNYEQYF.

There are a few counts of this clonotype. V and J are TRBV11-2 and TRBJ2-2, with D hard to call. Germline CDR1 and CDR2: SGHAT and FQNNGV. There are 17 residues in the CDR3. Trimming pared 0 bases from V and 3 bases from J, leaving 14 bases between. The CDR3 DNA reads TGTGCCAGCAGCTTAGATTTTGGAGTTTTCGACACCGGGGAGCTGTTTTTT. Protein sequence: CASSLDFGVFDTGELFF. The full variable domain, with the rest looked up from reference TRBV11-2 and TRBJ2-2, is EAGVAQSPRYKIIEKRQSVAFWCNPISGHATLYWYQQILGQGPKLLIQFQNNGVVDDSQLPKDRFSAERLKGVDSTLKIQPAKLEDSAVYLCASSLDFGVFDTGELFFGEGSRLTVL.

The table lists this clonotype with a few counts. The DNA for the CDR3 is TGTGCCAGCAGTTTATACAGGACTAGCACAGATACGCAGTATTTT. As protein: CASSLYRTSTDTQYF. The gene calls are TRBV12-3 or TRBV12-4 and TRBJ2-3, with D perhaps assigned TRBD1 or TRBD2 (5 bases each). The CDR3 totals 15 residues. V lost 2 bases, J lost 0 bases, and 9 bases lay in between.

The chain has TRBV2 and TRBJ2-5; possible D gene TRBD1, 6 bases. Germline V gene data show CDR1 as SNHLY and CDR2 as FYNNEI. CDR3 size: 17 residues. The V end was cut by 1 base, the J end by 4 bases, with 19 bases between. CDR3 in DNA: TGTGCCAGCAGTGAAGTGGGGTGGACAGAAAGGGGAGAGACCCAGTACTTC. It codes for CASSEVGWTERGETQYF.

In its sample, this clonotype was seen many times. The rearrangement links TRBV7-9 to TRBJ2-7; D unresolved. The CDR3 covers 12 residues. In germline, CDR1 is SEHNR, CDR2 FQNEAQ (reference sequence). V was clipped by 2 bases and J by 2 bases, with 4 bases between them. The CDR3 spells CASSLTPYEQYF. CDR3 in DNA: TGTGCCAGCAGCTTAACCCCCTACGAGCAGTACTTC.

Many counts were recorded for this clonotype. The V gene is TRBV10-2, the J gene TRBJ1-5; 8 nucleotides align to TRBD1. The V gene's germline CDR1 is WSHSY and CDR2 SAAADI. Germline trimming cut 3 bases from V and 10 bases from J; bases unmatched to any gene: 8. The CDR3 length is 14 residues. The CDR3 bases are TGCGCCAGCAGTGAACAGGGGGGGAATAATCCCCAGCATTTT. Translated, it gives CASSEQGGNNPQHF.

This clonotype appeared a few times. The V call is TRBV7-2, the J call TRBJ2-1; the match to TRBD1 covers 11 bases. V shed 0 bases, J shed 7 bases, and the junction held 11 bases outside the gene matches. This CDR3 comprises 18 residues. Germline V gene sequence: CDR1 SGHTA, CDR2 FQGNSA. CDR3 DNA: TGTGCCAGCAGCTTAGCTCGCGGAGGGACAGGGGGGTGGAATGAGCAGTTCTTC. It codes for CASSLARGGTGGWNEQFF. Combining the CDR3 with reference TRBV7-2 and TRBJ2-1 gives the whole variable domain GAGVSQSPSNKVTEKGKDVELRCDPISGHTALYWYRQSLGQGLEFLIYFQGNSAPDKSGLPSDRFSAERTGGSVSTLTIQRTQQEDSAVYLCASSLARGGTGGWNEQFFGPGTRLTVL.

This clonotype appeared a few times. CDR3 nucleotide sequence: TGCAGTGCTAGCGGGAGGGCGTTTTATGAGCAGTTCTTC. Translation: CSASGRAFYEQFF. The V and J genes are TRBV20-1 and TRBJ2-1; TRBD2 matches at 8 bases. CDR3 size: 13 residues. Germline loops: CDR1 DFQATT, CDR2 SNEGSKA (reference sequence). V was pared by 3 bases and J by 8 bases, with 6 bases of the junction left unmatched.

V is TRBV28 and J is TRBJ2-7, with 7 nucleotides matching TRBD1. CDR3 length equals 14 residues. Unmatched junction bases numbered 7, after V lost 2 bases and J lost 6 bases. CDR1 and CDR2 (germline): MDHEN, SYDVKM. CDR3 nucleotide sequence: TGTGCCAGCAGTTTAGGTAGGGGGCAGATCGAGCAGTACTTC. It yields the protein CASSLGRGQIEQYF.

The V call is TRBV29-1, the J call TRBJ1-1, with D possibly matching TRBD1 (5 bases). This CDR3 has 13 amino acids. V was shortened by 4 bases and J by 4 bases, with 13 bases between the two germline ends. Germline loops: CDR1 SQVTM, CDR2 ANQGSEA. The CDR3 sequence is CSVGLGGGTEAFF. CDR3 bases: TGCAGCGTTGGCCTGGGGGGGGGCACTGAAGCTTTCTTT.

The chain's CDR3 is CASSPTSAGVWTDTQYF. The CDR3 DNA reads TGTGCCAGCAGTCCAACCTCCGCGGGGGTATGGACAGATACGCAGTATTTT. This chain connects TRBV28 to TRBJ2-3; 7 bases align to TRBD2. Germline CDR1 MDHEN, CDR2 SYDVKM. V gave up 5 bases and J gave up 3 bases; unmatched junction bases: 14. This CDR3 spans 17 amino acids.

CDR3: CASRLGQGNYNEQFF. Written as DNA, the CDR3 is TGTGCCAGCAGGTTGGGACAGGGAAACTACAATGAGCAGTTCTTC. The chain recombines TRBV12-3 or TRBV12-4 with TRBJ2-1; 9 positions match TRBD1. The V and J ends lost 6 bases and 3 bases, in that order; junction bases with no gene match: 6. CDR3 length: 15 amino acids.

This clonotype was counted a few times. The V and J genes are TRBV11-2 and TRBJ1-1; D is possibly TRBD1 (5 bases). Deletions cut 4 bases from V and 0 bases from J, with 12 bases between. Per the germline V gene, CDR1 is SGHAT and CDR2 is FQNNGV. The CDR3 extends over 15 amino acids. The CDR3, as DNA: TGTGCCAGCAGCTCTGGGGGGAACCTGAACACTGAAGCTTTCTTT. Translating it yields CASSSGGNLNTEAFF. Full variable domain (remainder filled in from reference TRBV11-2 and TRBJ1-1): EAGVAQSPRYKIIEKRQSVAFWCNPISGHATLYWYQQILGQGPKLLIQFQNNGVVDDSQLPKDRFSAERLKGVDSTLKIQPAKLEDSAVYLCASSSGGNLNTEAFFGQGTRLTVV.

The sample holds many counts of this clonotype. This chain links TRBV28 with TRBJ2-6; the D gene is possibly TRBD2 (7 bases). CDR3 length equals 16 residues. The germline CDR1 and CDR2 sequences are MDHEN and SYDVKM. V was clipped by 8 bases and J by 0 bases, with 14 bases between them. The chain's CDR3 is CASGRVGGSGANVLTF. The DNA for the CDR3 is TGTGCCAGCGGGAGGGTAGGGGGCTCTGGGGCCAACGTCCTGACTTTC.